The clone carrying this TCR beta chain was detected ten times or more. The antigen remains undetermined. These data originate in a study of CD8 T cells in ankylosing spondylitis. Study-wide points: Ankylosing spondylitis blood seemed to carry a telltale TCR beta motif made of roughly eight highly homologous variants.

Generation of TCR beta libraries employed quantitative 5'-RACE incorporating molecular barcodes. TCRdb analysed the 5' RACE reads with MiXCR anew, one entry per CDR3 protein. The repertoire holds around 100,000 distinct CDR3 sequences, with approximately 25% as singletons. The length of the CDR3 is 15 residues. V lost 4 bases, J lost 2 bases, and 14 bases lay in between. Sequenced material: synovial fluid, either unsorted or a sorted T cell fraction (not recorded which). V gene TRBV12-3 or TRBV12-4 combines with J gene TRBJ2-5; either TRBD1 or TRBD2 may supply D (5 bases each). The receptor's source is a male donor with ankylosing spondylitis. In DNA form, the CDR3 reads TGTGCCAGCAGTTCCTACCTGGGGGTGCAAGAGACCCAGTACTTC. This gives the protein CASSSYLGVQETQYF.